Listed below are T cell receptor beta chains from one sample, sequenced in a study of radiation and T cells in renal cell carcinoma. Using immunoSEQ multiplex PCR, the repertoire was profiled, and TCRdb retains in-frame clones only, with some absent. This sample yields tens of thousands of clones, of which around four fifths are seen a single time; 2.4% belongs to the top ten. The material sequenced was blood, taken from a patient whose treatment included radiotherapy and nephrectomy. These receptors were taken from an older woman with renal cell carcinoma. Each CDR3 is given with its conserved first and last residue. Fields, in order: D gene, J gene, clone size, V gene, CDR3 DNA, CDR3 protein. D genes are given only for firm matches. Rows may omit the clone size; those that give it use once, few, many or a size class.

>-|TRBJ2-7|-|TRBV5-5
TGTGCCAGCAGTTCGGACCGATCCTACGAGCAGTACTTC
CASSSDRSYEQYF
>-|TRBJ1-6|-|TRBV9
TGTGCCAGCAGCGTAGATAGTGGGGGAAGGGATTCACCCCTCCACTTT
CASSVDSGGRDSPLHF
>-|TRBJ1-5|few|TRBV30
TGTGCCTGGGACAGCAAGGGGTACAATCAGCCCCAGCATTTT
CAWDSKGYNQPQHF
>TRBD1|TRBJ1-1|-|TRBV30
TGTGCCTGGACGACAGGGGGTAGAACTGAAGCTTTCTTT
CAWTTGGRTEAFF
>TRBD1|TRBJ1-2|-|TRBV9
TGTGCCAGCAGCCGGCGACAGGGGGCGGCCTGGTCGGATGGCTACACCTTC
CASSRRQGAAWSDGYTF
>-|TRBJ2-1|-|TRBV2
TGCGCCAGCAGTGAAGTGCCGGGAGCCGACAATGAGCAGTTCTTC
CASSEVPGADNEQFF
>-|TRBJ2-1|-|TRBV7-7
TGTGCTAGCAGCTTTGGGTTGGGGGGCCTTAATGAGCAGTTCTTC
CASSFGLGGLNEQFF
>TRBD2|TRBJ2-5|-|TRBV28
TGTGCCAGCAGTTTGGCAGGGAGGGCCCAGTACTTC
CASSLAGRAQYF
>TRBD2|TRBJ2-3|-|TRBV28
TGTGCCAGCAGTTCCCCGAGCGGGGGACTAACAGATACGCAGTATTTT
CASSSPSGGLTDTQYF
>TRBD1|TRBJ2-3|-|TRBV9
TGTGCCAGCAGCGTAGCTCACCCGGGACAGACTAGCACAGATACGCAGTATTTT
CASSVAHPGQTSTDTQYF
>-|TRBJ2-7|-|TRBV7-2
TGTGCCAGCAGCTTGGTTGAGTACGAGCAGTACTTC
CASSLVEYEQYF
>-|TRBJ1-1|-|TRBV29-1
TGCAGCGCTGGGTCCCAGAACACTGAAGCTTTCTTT
CSAGSQNTEAFF
>-|TRBJ2-7|-|TRBV7-2
TGTGCCAGCAGGGCAGGGGCGTCCTACGAGCAGTACTTC
CASRAGASYEQYF
>-|TRBJ2-3|-|TRBV5-1
TGCGCCAGCAGCTTTTCTGGCGGCAGCACAGATACGCAGTATTTT
CASSFSGGSTDTQYF
>-|TRBJ1-2|once|TRBV14
TGTGCCAGCAGCCATCGGGGCTCCAACTATGGCTACACCTTC
CASSHRGSNYGYTF
>-|TRBJ2-1|-|TRBV7-9
TGTGCCAGCAGCTTAAGACCCGGCGGTGAGCAGTTCTTC
CASSLRPGGEQFF
>-|TRBJ2-5|-|TRBV7-9
TGTGCCAGCAGCGCAGGTGTCGGGGGCAAAGAGACCCAGTACTTC
CASSAGVGGKETQYF
>-|TRBJ1-2|-|TRBV30
TGTGCCTGGATGAGGCAGGAGGTCTATGGCTACACCTTC
CAWMRQEVYGYTF
>-|TRBJ1-5|few|TRBV19
TGTGCCAGTAGTATAGTCCCCGGGACGAATCAGCCCCAGCATTTT
CASSIVPGTNQPQHF
>-|TRBJ1-5|-|TRBV21-1
TGTGCCAGCAGCAAACCTGGGGGAAAAAGCGCGAGGTGGGGCCCCAATCAGCCCCAGCATTTT
CASSKPGGKSARWGPNQPQHF
>-|TRBJ1-2|-|TRBV23-1
TGCGCCAGCAGTCAATCGATTGGTTGCGGCTACACCTTC
CASSQSIGCGYTF
>TRBD1|TRBJ1-2|-|TRBV5-1
TGCGCCAGCAGTTCCGGACAGGGGGCTTCTCTCGCTAACTATGGCTACACCTTC
CASSSGQGASLANYGYTF
>-|TRBJ1-2|-|TRBV25-1
TGTGCCAGCAGTGACCGACTGAGCTATGGCTACACCTTC
CASSDRLSYGYTF
>TRBD2|TRBJ2-7|-|TRBV5-4
TGTGCCAGCAGCTCTTCGGGAGGGTCCTACGAGCAGTACTTC
CASSSSGGSYEQYF
>-|TRBJ1-3|-|TRBV7-9
TGTGCCAGCAGCTTAGCAGGGGACACCATATATTTT
CASSLAGDTIYF
>-|TRBJ2-3|-|TRBV6-6
TGTGCCAGCAGTTACTCCGGCACAGATACGCAGTATTTT
CASSYSGTDTQYF
>TRBD1|TRBJ1-4|-|TRBV2
TGTGCCAGCAGTTCGGACAGGGGGTATGAAAAACTGTTTTTT
CASSSDRGYEKLFF
>TRBD1|TRBJ1-1|-|TRBV2
TGTGCCAGCCGTCGACAGGGTTACACTGAAGCTTTCTTT
CASRRQGYTEAFF
>-|TRBJ1-3|-|TRBV5-1
TGCGCCAGCAGCTTGGAGGGAGGGACTGGAAACACCATATATTTT
CASSLEGGTGNTIYF
>TRBD1|TRBJ1-4|-|TRBV7-9
TGTGCCAGCAGCTCGGGGACAGGAGGTGAAAAACTGTTTTTT
CASSSGTGGEKLFF
>-|TRBJ1-1|-|TRBV2
TGTGCCAGCAGTGAGGTGAACACTGAAGCTTTCTTT
CASSEVNTEAFF
>-|TRBJ2-6|-|TRBV7-2
TGTGCCAGCAGCCTGGGGACCTCTTTCTCTGGGGCCAACGTCCTGACTTTC
CASSLGTSFSGANVLTF
>-|TRBJ2-7|-|TRBV6-1
TGTGCCAGCAGTGATGAGGGAATATCCTACGAGCAGTACTTC
CASSDEGISYEQYF
>TRBD1|TRBJ2-7|-|TRBV4-3
TGCGCCAGCAGCCAAGATCTTCCAGGGGGCGACGAGCAGTACTTC
CASSQDLPGGDEQYF
>TRBD1|TRBJ1-2|-|TRBV18
TGTGCCAGCTCACCCGCCGACAGGGGAAATGGCTACACCTTC
CASSPADRGNGYTF
>-|TRBJ2-7|-|TRBV21-1
TGTGCCAGCAGCAACGTCCGGACAGGTCTTTTCTACGAGCAGTACTTC
CASSNVRTGLFYEQYF
>TRBD2|TRBJ2-7|-|TRBV6-1
TGTGCCAGCAGACCCCCGGGACTAGCGTCCTACGAGCAGTACTTC
CASRPPGLASYEQYF
>-|TRBJ2-3|-|TRBV9
TGTGCCAGCACGAGGTTTAACACTCCCACAGATACGCAGTATTTT
CASTRFNTPTDTQYF
>TRBD2|TRBJ2-5|few|TRBV2
TGTGCCAGCAGTGAAGAAATTGGGACTATCCAAGAGACCCAGTACTTC
CASSEEIGTIQETQYF
>-|TRBJ2-7|-|TRBV6-5
TGTGCCAGCAGATTACAGGCGACCTCCTACGAGCAGTACTTC
CASRLQATSYEQYF
>-|TRBJ1-1|-|TRBV10-1
TGCGCCAGCAGTGAGTCGGTACATCGGAACAGTGAAGCTTTCTTT
CASSESVHRNSEAFF